The sequence of this T cell receptor beta chain was determined in a study of human T cells and chemical hapten exposure (dated by TCRdb to the early 2020s). General notes on the study: For sensitization, 2% DPC in acetone was applied to a roughly 2 cm by roughly 2 cm area of upper inner arm skin. Throughout the approximately 25-week study period, patients were also given weekly therapeutic DPC doses on the scalp. Patch testing was performed on the upper back with Finn chambers containing 0.01% DPC, and the patch tests were scored after 6 days according to International Contact Dermatitis Research Group standards. Alopecia areata with under or over 50% scalp involvement, alopecia totalis and alopecia universalis were represented in the patient cohort, which was mostly female. Libraries were combined into a pool for sequencing, and differences in TCR yield between samples came mainly from small differences in library volumes within the pool. The study tracked peripheral blood TCR repertoire changes in vivo during primary and secondary sensitization to the hapten diphenylcyclopropenone (DPC) in alopecia patients. Blood samples were taken from patients before sensitization (week 0) and at 2, 6 and about 24 weeks after DPC sensitization. For TCR sequencing, blood came from 25 to 35 alopecia patients at anywhere from one to four time points (pre-sensitization, 2, 6 and 24 weeks).

General findings and caveats noted by the study authors: Repeated subsampling changed both the strength of the expansion versus patch-test correlation and the threshold at which that correlation became significant. Patch test score correlated positively with the number of PT1 expanded TCRs, reaching significance at thresholds 8, 16 and 32 but not at 4. Because all patients had alopecia, a presumed autoimmune disease, the immune response of the patients might differ from that of healthy individuals. DPC sensitization did not change the number of TCRs with a frequency above 1 in 1000, and there was no evidence of changes in global repertoire structure. Compared with pre-sensitization or healthy control sets, expanded TCRs formed significantly more large CDR3 similarity clusters, which is consistent with antigen-driven responses.

What this sample's time point label stands for: pre-sensitization, week 0. Read against the paper, the sample's treatment or condition label means: therapeutic diphenylcyclopropenone sensitization with weekly scalp DPC. At each patch-test visit, blood was drawn before the patch test was applied. Patients were considered eligible if aged 18 to 70, diagnosed with alopecia and deemed suitable for DPC therapy, and patients were excluded if pregnant. Total RNA was isolated from unfractionated whole blood collected in Tempus Blood RNA tubes. This clonotype was detected many times. What this receptor recognizes is not known. Nothing much larger sits one base from this clone, and base qualities are not available. The CDR3 spans 15 residues, from the cysteine through the phenylalanine. Here the CDR3 DNA is all that survives: 45 bases in frame from base 1. V is clipped by 6 bases and J by 0 bases, and the sequence between their germline boundaries is 15 bases long. CDR1 and CDR2 are read off the germline V gene as LGHNT and FRNRAP.

To prepare the library, RACE was applied. This sample was sequenced with a NextSeq 500. During library preparation, unique molecular identifiers were attached to individual cDNA molecules so that TCRs could be counted in a quantitative, reproducible way. Both TCR alpha and TCR beta chains were sequenced from each blood RNA sample. Per the source publication's procedure: The median number of TCRs per sample was 90,000 to 100,000, ranging from about 20,000 to 750,000. The Decombinator software suite was used to annotate V, J and CDR3 in the TCR reads. For the PS versus PT1 abundance plots, all samples were subsampled to the same number of TCRs (28,000). TCRs were defined as expanded if absent before sensitization and observed at least eight times at the 2-week time point. The public reads were reanalyzed by TCRdb: fastp trimming at Q25, MiXCR alignment, in-frame beta chains only. CDR3 protein duplicates are merged, each entry listing the most common genes and DNA. For this entry, the V and J calls and clone size follow TCRdb and not the study's own pipeline. This sample gives fewer than 150,000 distinct CDR3 sequences in total; approximately 15% of them show up just once. In total, the top ten clones hold 2.8% of the sample.

This TCR derives from a woman under 30 with alopecia areata. Some clones in this sample may be carry-over from other donors' samples. Specimen: whole blood, collected in connection with sensitization to the hapten diphenylcyclopropenone (DPC). The V and J segments used are TRBV12-5 and TRBJ2-7, with TRBD1 as a weak D call on 6 bases. DNA sequence: TGTGCTAGTGGGCCGGCACAGGGTTTCTCCTACGAGCAGTACTTC. This sequence encodes CASGPAQGFSYEQYF.